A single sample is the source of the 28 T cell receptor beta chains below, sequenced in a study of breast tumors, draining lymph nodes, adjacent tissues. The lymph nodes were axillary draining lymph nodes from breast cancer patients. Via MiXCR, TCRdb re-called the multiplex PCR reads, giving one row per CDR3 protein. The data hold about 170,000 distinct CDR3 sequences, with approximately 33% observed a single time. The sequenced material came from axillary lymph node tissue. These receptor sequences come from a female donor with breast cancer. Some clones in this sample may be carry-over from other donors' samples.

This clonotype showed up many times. CDR3 region: CSATPGSSYNEQFF. For the CDR3, the DNA is TGCAGTGCTACGCCGGGCAGCTCCTACAATGAGCAGTTCTTC. V is TRBV20-1 and J is TRBJ2-1; D call uncertain. The CDR3 totals 14 residues. Trimming removed 4 bases from V and 0 bases from J, with 10 bases in between. CDR1 is DFQATT, CDR2 SNEGSKA, per germline (reference sequence).

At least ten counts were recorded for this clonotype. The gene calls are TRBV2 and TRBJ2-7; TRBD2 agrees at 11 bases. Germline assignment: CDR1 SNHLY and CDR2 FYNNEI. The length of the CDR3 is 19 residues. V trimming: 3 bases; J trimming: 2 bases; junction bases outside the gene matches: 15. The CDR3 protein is CASSEAHRLAGGITYEQYF. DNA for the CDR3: TGTGCCAGCAGTGAGGCCCACCGGTTAGCGGGGGGGATTACCTACGAGCAGTACTTC.

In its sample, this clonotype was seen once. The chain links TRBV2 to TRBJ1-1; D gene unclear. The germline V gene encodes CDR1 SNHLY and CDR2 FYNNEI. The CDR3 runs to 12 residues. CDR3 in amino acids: CVSSERNTEAFF. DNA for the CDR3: TGTGTTAGCAGTGAGCGGAACACTGAAGCTTTCTTT.

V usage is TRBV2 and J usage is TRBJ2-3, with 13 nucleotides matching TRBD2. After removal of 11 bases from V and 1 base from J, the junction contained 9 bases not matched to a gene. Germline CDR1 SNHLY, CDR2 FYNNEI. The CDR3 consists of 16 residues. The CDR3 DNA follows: TGTGCCGGGAGAAGGGGACTAGCGGGGCGCACAGATACGCAGTATTTT. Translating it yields CAGRRGLAGRTDTQYF.

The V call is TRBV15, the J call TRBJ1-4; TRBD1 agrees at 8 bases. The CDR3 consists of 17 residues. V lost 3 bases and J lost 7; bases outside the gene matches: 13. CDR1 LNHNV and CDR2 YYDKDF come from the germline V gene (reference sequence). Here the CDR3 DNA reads TGTGCCACCAGCAGCCCGGGACAGGTGGCGGAGGGTGAAAAACTGTTTTTT. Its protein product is CATSSPGQVAEGEKLFF.

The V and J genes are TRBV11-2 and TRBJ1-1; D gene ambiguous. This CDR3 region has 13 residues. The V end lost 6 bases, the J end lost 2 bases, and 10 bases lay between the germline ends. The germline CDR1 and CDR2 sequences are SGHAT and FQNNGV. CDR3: CASSLRLNTEAFF. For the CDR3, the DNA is TGTGCCAGCAGTCTTCGCCTTAACACTGAAGCTTTCTTT.

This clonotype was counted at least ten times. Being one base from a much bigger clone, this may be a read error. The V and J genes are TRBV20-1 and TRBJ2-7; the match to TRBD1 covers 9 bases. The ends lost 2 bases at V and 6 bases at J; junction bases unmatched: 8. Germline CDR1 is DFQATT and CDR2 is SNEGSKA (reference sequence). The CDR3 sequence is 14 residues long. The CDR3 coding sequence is TGCAGTGCTAGATCGGACAGGGGAATGTCCGAGCAGTACTTC. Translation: CSARSDRGMSEQYF.

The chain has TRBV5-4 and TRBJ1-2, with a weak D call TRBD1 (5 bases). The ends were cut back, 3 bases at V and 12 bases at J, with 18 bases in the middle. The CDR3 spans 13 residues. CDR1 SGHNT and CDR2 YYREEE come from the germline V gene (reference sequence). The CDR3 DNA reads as TGTGCCAGCAGCTGGGGGTCGGGACGAGGAAACACCTTC. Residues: CASSWGSGRGNTF.

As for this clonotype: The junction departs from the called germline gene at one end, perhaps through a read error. The CDR3 reads CASSPGQTNPPLHF. The CDR3 region has the DNA TGCGCCAGCAGCCCGGGACAGACAAATCCACCCCTCCACTTT. This sequence joins TRBV7-2 and TRBJ1-6; 7 bases line up with TRBD1. The length of the CDR3 is 14 residues. Looked up from germline, CDR1 is SGHTA and CDR2 is FQGNSA.

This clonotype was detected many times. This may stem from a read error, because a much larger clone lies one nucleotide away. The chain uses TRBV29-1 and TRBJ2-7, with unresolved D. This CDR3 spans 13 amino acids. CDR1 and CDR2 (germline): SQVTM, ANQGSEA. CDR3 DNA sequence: TGCAGCGTTGAAGGGCAGAGCTCCTACGGGCAGTACTTC. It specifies CSVEGQSSYGQYF.

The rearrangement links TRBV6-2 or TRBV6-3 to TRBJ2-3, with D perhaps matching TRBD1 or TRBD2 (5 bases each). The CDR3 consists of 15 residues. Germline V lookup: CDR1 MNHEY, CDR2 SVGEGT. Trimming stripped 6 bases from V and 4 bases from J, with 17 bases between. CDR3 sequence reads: CASSPSGTPADTQYF. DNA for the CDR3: TGTGCCAGCAGCCCATCCGGGACCCCGGCAGATACGCAGTATTTT.

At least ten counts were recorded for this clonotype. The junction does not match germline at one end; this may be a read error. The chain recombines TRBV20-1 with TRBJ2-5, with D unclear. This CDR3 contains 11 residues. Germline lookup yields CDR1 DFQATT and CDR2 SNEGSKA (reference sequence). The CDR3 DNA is TGCAGTGCTAGAGTAATGGAGACCCAGTCCTTC. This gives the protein CSARVMETQSF.

The CDR3 here is CASSKSSGFTGEQFF. The CDR3 DNA sequence: TGTGCCAGCAGCAAGTCTAGCGGGTTCACAGGGGAGCAGTTCTTC. V is TRBV11-2 and J is TRBJ2-1, with TRBD2 identical over 8 bases. Germline V gene sequence: CDR1 SGHAT, CDR2 FQNNGV. Trimming took 5 bases from V and 10 from J; bases not matched to a gene: 13. The CDR3 runs to 15 residues.

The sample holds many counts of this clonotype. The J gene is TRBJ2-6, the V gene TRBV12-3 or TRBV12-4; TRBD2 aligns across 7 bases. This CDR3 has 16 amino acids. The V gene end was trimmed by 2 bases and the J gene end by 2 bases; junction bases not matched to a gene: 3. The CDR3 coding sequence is TGTGCCAGCAGTTTATATCTAGCGGCTGGGGCCAACGTCCTGACTTTC. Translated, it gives CASSLYLAAGANVLTF.

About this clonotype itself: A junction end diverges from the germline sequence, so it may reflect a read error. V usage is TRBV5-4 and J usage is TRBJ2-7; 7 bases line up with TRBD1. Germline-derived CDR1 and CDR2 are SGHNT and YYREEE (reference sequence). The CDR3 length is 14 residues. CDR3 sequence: CASSLGQARNERYF. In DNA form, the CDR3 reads TGTGCCAGCAGCTTAGGACAGGCACGGAACGAGCGGTACTTC.

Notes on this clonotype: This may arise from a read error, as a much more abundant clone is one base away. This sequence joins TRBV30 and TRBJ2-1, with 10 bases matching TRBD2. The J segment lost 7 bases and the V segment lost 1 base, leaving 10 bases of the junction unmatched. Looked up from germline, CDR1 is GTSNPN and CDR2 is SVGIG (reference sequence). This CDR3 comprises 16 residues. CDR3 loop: CAWSALGPAGGNEQFF. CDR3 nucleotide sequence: TGTGCCTGGAGTGCTTTGGGACCAGCGGGGGGGAATGAGCAGTTCTTC.

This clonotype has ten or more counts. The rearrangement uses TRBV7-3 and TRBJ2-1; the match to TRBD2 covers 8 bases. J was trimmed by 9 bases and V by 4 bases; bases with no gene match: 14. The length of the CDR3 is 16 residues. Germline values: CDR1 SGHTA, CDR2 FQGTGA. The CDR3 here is CASSSSPRGGGGEQFF. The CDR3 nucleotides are TGTGCCAGCAGCTCGTCCCCTCGGGGGGGGGGAGGTGAGCAGTTCTTC.

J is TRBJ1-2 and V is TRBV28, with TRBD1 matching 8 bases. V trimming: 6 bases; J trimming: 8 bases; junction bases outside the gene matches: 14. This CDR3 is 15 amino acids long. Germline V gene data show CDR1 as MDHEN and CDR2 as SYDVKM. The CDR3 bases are TGTGCCAGCAGAGTTAATACAGGGGGAGGCGGCGGCTACACCTTC. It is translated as CASRVNTGGGGGYTF.

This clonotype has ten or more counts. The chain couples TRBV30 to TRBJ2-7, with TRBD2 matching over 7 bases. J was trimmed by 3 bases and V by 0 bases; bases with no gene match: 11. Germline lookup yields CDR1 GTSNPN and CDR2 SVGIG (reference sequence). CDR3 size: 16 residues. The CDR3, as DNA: TGTGCCTGGAGTGTAGCGCCGGGTTCGGGGGGCTACGAGCAGTACTTC. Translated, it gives CAWSVAPGSGGYEQYF.

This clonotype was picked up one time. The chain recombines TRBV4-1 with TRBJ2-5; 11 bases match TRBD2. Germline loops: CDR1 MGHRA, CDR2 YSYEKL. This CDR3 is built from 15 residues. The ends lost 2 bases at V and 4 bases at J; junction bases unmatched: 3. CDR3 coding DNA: TGCGCCAGCAGCCAACGCGGACTAGCGGGAGAGACCCAGTACTTC. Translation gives CASSQRGLAGETQYF.

CDR3 loop: CASSGRDPEAFF. Here the CDR3 DNA reads TGTGCCAGCAGCGGCAGGGATCCTGAAGCTTTCTTT. The gene calls are TRBV7-2 and TRBJ1-1, with D perhaps matching TRBD1 (5 bases). The V and J ends lost 5 bases and 6 bases respectively, with 10 bases between them. The CDR3 runs 12 residues. The germline gives CDR1 SGHTA, CDR2 FQGNSA.

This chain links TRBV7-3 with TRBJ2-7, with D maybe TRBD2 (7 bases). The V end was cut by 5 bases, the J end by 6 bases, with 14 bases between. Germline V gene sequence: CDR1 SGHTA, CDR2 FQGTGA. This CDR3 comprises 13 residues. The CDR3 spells CASSRGAGFEQYF. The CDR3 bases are TGTGCCAGCAGCCGGGGGGCAGGGTTCGAGCAGTACTTC.

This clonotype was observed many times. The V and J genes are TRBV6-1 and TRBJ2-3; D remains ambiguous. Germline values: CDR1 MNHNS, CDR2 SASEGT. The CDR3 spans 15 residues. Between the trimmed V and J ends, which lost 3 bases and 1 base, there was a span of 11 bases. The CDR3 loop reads CASSDGSLGTDTQYF. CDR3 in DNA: TGTGCCAGCAGTGACGGGTCCTTGGGCACAGATACGCAGTATTTT.

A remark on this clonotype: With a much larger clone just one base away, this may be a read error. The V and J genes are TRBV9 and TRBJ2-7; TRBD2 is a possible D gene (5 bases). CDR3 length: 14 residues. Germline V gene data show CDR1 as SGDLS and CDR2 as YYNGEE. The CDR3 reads CASSVVPGSNEQSF. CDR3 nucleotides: TGTGCCAGCAGCGTAGTCCCTGGGAGCAACGAGCAGTCCTTC.

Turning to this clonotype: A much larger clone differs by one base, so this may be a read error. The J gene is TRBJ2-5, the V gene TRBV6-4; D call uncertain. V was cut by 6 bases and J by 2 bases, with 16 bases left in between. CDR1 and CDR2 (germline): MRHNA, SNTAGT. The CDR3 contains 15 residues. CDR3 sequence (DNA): TGTGCCAGCAGGCGGACGGTTGGGTGGCAAGAGACCCAGTACTTC. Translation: CASRRTVGWQETQYF.

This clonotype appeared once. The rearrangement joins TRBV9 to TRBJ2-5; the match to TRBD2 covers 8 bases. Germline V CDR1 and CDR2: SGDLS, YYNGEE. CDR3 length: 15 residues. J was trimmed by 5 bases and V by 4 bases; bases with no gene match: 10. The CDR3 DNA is TGTGCCAGCAGCCCTCGTCTAGCGGGCAGGGAGACCCAGTACTTC. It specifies CASSPRLAGRETQYF. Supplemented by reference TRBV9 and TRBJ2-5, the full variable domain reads DSGVTQTPKHLITATGQRVTLRCSPRSGDLSVYWYQQSLDQGLQFLIQYYNGEERAKGNILERFSAQQFPDLHSELNLSSLELGDSALYFCASSPRLAGRETQYFGPGTRLLVL.

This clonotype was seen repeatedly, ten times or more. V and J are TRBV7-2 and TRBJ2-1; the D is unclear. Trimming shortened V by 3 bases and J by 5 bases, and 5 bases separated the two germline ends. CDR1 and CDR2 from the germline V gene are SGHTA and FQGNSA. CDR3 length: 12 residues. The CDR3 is CASSFYDNEQFF. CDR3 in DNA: TGTGCCAGCAGCTTTTATGACAATGAGCAGTTCTTC.

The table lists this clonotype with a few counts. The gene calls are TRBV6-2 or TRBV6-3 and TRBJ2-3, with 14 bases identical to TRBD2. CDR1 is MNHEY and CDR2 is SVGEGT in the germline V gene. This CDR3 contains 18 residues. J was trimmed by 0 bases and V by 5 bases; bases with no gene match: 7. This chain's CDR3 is CASSHRGLAGDSTDTQYF. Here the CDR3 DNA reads TGTGCCAGCAGTCACCGGGGACTAGCGGGGGATAGCACAGATACGCAGTATTTT.